The next 23 T cell receptor beta chains were all read from a single sample in a study of cytotoxic CD8 clonotypes in ibrutinib-treated CLL. Sequencing used immunoSEQ multiplex PCR; TCRdb keeps in-frame clones, though not all of them. The sample holds about 160,000 clones, about 84% seen once. Here the sequenced sample was PBMCs, taken after 24 months of ibrutinib treatment. These receptors were taken from a human donor with chronic lymphocytic leukemia.

The rearrangement links TRBV27 to TRBJ2-5; D is unresolved. CDR1 is MNHEY, CDR2 SMNVEV, per germline (reference sequence). V lost 6 bases and J 2 bases, leaving 13 bases between the germline ends. The CDR3 runs 14 residues. In DNA form, the CDR3 reads TGTGCCAGCAGAAAACAAGACAAGCAAGAGACCCAGTACTTC. It translates to CASRKQDKQETQYF.

The chain recombines TRBV11-2 with TRBJ1-2; 8 nucleotides agree with TRBD1. CDR1 and CDR2 from the germline V gene are SGHAT and FQNNGV. The CDR3 runs 14 residues. V dropped 4 bases and J dropped 6; count of bases not matched to a gene: 7. The CDR3 here is CASSSNRGSDGYTF. Here the CDR3 DNA reads TGTGCCAGCAGCTCAAACAGGGGGAGCGATGGCTACACCTTC.

The chain employs TRBV19 and TRBJ1-1; a possible D gene is TRBD1 (5 bases). Trimming left V 0 bases short and J 3 bases short, with 11 bases between. The CDR3 length is 15 residues. The germline CDR1 and CDR2 sequences are LNHDA and SQIVND (reference sequence). In nucleotides, the CDR3 is TGTGCCAGTAGTATAGAGGGGTGGGGCGACACTGAAGCTTTCTTT. This encodes CASSIEGWGDTEAFF.

CDR3 coding DNA: TGTGCCAGCAGCCCCCGACGGGCACCAACTTACAATGAGCAGTTCTTC. Residues: CASSPRRAPTYNEQFF. This rearrangement joins TRBV5-6 to TRBJ2-1; D is ambiguous. The length of the CDR3 is 16 residues. Trimming took off 4 bases at V and 4 bases at J, with 18 bases between the two ends. Germline CDR1 SGHDT, CDR2 YYEEEE.

In its sample, this clone was seen a few times. Within the sample, other DNA sequences also encode this same CDR3. The V and J genes are TRBV18 and TRBJ1-2; D not certain. Germline CDR1 is KGHSH and CDR2 is LQKENI. This CDR3 region has 14 residues. With 3 bases removed from V and 0 bases from J, the gap between germline ends came to 8 bases. The CDR3 nucleotides are TGTGCCAGCTCACCCGCCGCTGCTAACTATGGCTACACCTTC. This sequence encodes CASSPAAANYGYTF.

The chain recombines TRBV7-2 with TRBJ2-7; D ambiguous. The length of the CDR3 is 12 residues. V lost 5 bases and J 0 bases, leaving 5 bases between the germline ends. In germline, CDR1 is SGHTA, CDR2 FQGNSA. The CDR3 here is CASSPSSYEQYF. In DNA form, the CDR3 reads TGTGCCAGCAGCCCGAGCTCCTACGAGCAGTACTTC.

In this sample, this clone turned up once. The chain has TRBV7-8 and TRBJ1-5, with 9 bases aligning to TRBD1. Germline V gene sequence: CDR1 SGHVS, CDR2 FQNEAQ. V trimming: 3 bases; J trimming: 3 bases; junction bases outside the gene matches: 3. CDR3 length: 15 residues. The CDR3 DNA follows: TGTGCCAGCAGCTTTGGGACAGGGCTCAATCAGCCCCAGCATTTT. Translation gives CASSFGTGLNQPQHF.

This chain links TRBV7-2 with TRBJ1-3; no clear D gene. This CDR3 is 14 amino acids long. In germline, CDR1 is SGHTA, CDR2 FQGNSA. The V end lost 4 bases, the J end lost 0 bases, and 7 bases lay between the germline ends. The CDR3 protein is CASSSGLSGNTIYF. In DNA form, the CDR3 reads TGTGCCAGCAGCTCAGGCCTCTCTGGAAACACCATATATTTT.

This clone occurred a few times. The chain recombines TRBV12-5 with TRBJ2-1; 14 nucleotides line up with TRBD2. This CDR3 contains 22 residues. Germline V CDR1 and CDR2: LGHNT, FRNRAP. Unmatched junction bases numbered 24, after V lost 6 bases and J lost 5 bases. CDR3 loop: CASGEAPIPGLAGAKTNNEQFF. CDR3 nucleotides: TGTGCTAGTGGGGAAGCTCCGATACCGGGACTAGCGGGGGCGAAAACTAACAATGAGCAGTTCTTC.

The chain couples TRBV23-1 to TRBJ2-1; the D is unclear. TRBV23-1 is known as an ORF, though its function is uncertain. This CDR3 spans 14 amino acids. V lost 4 bases and J lost 0, with 7 bases in between. The DNA for the CDR3 is TGCGCCAGCAGTCGTGGAAGCTCCTACAATGAGCAGTTCTTC. It specifies CASSRGSSYNEQFF.

This sequence joins TRBV6-5 and TRBJ1-2, with TRBD1 identical over 7 bases. Germline V lookup: CDR1 MNHEY, CDR2 SVGAGI. The CDR3 extends over 13 amino acids. V trimming: 5 bases; J trimming: 4 bases; junction bases outside the gene matches: 4. This chain's CDR3 is CASSDGQVYGYTF. For the CDR3, the DNA is TGTGCCAGCAGTGACGGACAGGTCTATGGCTACACCTTC.

The J gene is TRBJ2-2, the V gene TRBV19; 7 bases are a match to TRBD1. V shed 3 bases, J shed 0 bases, and the junction held 4 bases outside the gene matches. The V gene's germline CDR1 is LNHDA and CDR2 SQIVND (reference sequence). The CDR3 is made up of 16 amino acids. As DNA, the CDR3 is TGTGCCAGTAGTATTACAGGGGCTACGAACACCGGGGAGCTGTTTTTT. As protein: CASSITGATNTGELFF.

The chain uses TRBV7-3 and TRBJ1-2; maybe TRBD1 (5 bases). Germline values: CDR1 SGHTA, CDR2 FQGTGA. This CDR3 is 13 amino acids long. The V gene lost 5 bases and the J gene lost 7 bases, with 14 bases spanning the gap. CDR3 coding DNA: TGTGCCAGCAGCACGACCTTCAGGGCTGGCTACACCTTC. Translating it yields CASSTTFRAGYTF.

The V call is TRBV28, the J call TRBJ2-7; the D gene is possibly TRBD1 (5 bases). Germline CDR1 and CDR2: MDHEN and SYDVKM. The germline V and J ends were trimmed by 1 base and 6 bases, with 13 bases remaining between them. The CDR3 is 14 amino acids. CDR3 in amino acids: CASSLSGAPLEQYF. The DNA for the CDR3 is TGTGCCAGCAGTTTATCTGGGGCCCCTCTCGAGCAGTACTTC.

This clone was recorded only once. This chain's CDR3 is CASSYTTGAGGANEKLFF. Here the CDR3 DNA reads TGTGCCAGCAGTTATACGACAGGGGCGGGAGGGGCTAATGAAAAACTGTTTTTT. This chain uses TRBV27 with TRBJ1-4, with 8 bases that match TRBD1. After removal of 4 bases from V and 3 bases from J, the junction contained 13 bases not matched to a gene. CDR3 length: 18 amino acids. CDR1 is MNHEY and CDR2 is SMNVEV in the germline V gene (reference sequence).

The rearrangement links TRBV25-1 to TRBJ2-2, with 8 bases lining up with TRBD1. The CDR3 is 16 residues long. Trimming cost V 4 bases and J 3 bases; bases outside gene matches: 7. Germline lookup yields CDR1 MGHDK and CDR2 SYGVNS. The CDR3, as DNA: TGTGCCAGCAGTGGGAACAGGGGGGCGTACACCGGGGAGCTGTTTTTT. Translated, it gives CASSGNRGAYTGELFF. The complete variable domain, with remaining parts taken from reference TRBV25-1 and TRBJ2-2, reads EADIYQTPRYLVIGTGKKITLECSQTMGHDKMYWYQQDPGMELHLIHYSYGVNSTEKGDLSSESTVSRIRTEHFPLTLESARPSHTSQYLCASSGNRGAYTGELFFGEGSRLTVL.

The V call is TRBV5-1, the J call TRBJ2-3, with 7 nucleotides matching TRBD1. CDR3 size: 15 residues. The V gene's germline CDR1 is SGHRS and CDR2 YFSETQ. V was pared by 4 bases and J by 4 bases, with 9 bases of the junction left unmatched. The CDR3 sequence is CASSMVGTAADTQYF. CDR3 bases: TGCGCCAGCAGCATGGTCGGGACAGCCGCAGATACGCAGTATTTT.

The chain has TRBV18 and TRBJ2-7; 7 bases align to TRBD1. The V gene end was trimmed by 1 base and the J gene end by 2 bases; junction bases not matched to a gene: 5. Germline V gives CDR1 KGHSH, CDR2 LQKENI. The CDR3 is made up of 15 amino acids. The CDR3 reads CASSPQGATTYEQYF. The CDR3 bases are TGTGCCAGCTCACCACAGGGGGCGACCACCTACGAGCAGTACTTC.

This rearrangement joins TRBV7-8 to TRBJ2-2, with 11 bases lining up with TRBD2. After removal of 6 bases from V and 4 bases from J, the junction contained 4 bases not matched to a gene. From germline, CDR1 is SGHVS and CDR2 FQNEAQ. The CDR3 consists of 15 residues. The CDR3 protein is CASRIAGGPTGELFF. The CDR3 coding sequence is TGTGCCAGCAGAATAGCGGGGGGGCCCACCGGGGAGCTGTTTTTT.

Here the CDR3 DNA reads TGTGCCAGCAGCCTCAGGGGGCTGGGTCAGCCCCAGCATTTT. Its protein product is CASSLRGLGQPQHF. The chain links TRBV6-5 to TRBJ1-5, with 8 bases lining up with TRBD1. This CDR3 has 14 residues. The trim removed 6 bases at V and 6 bases at J, leaving 7 bases unmatched. Germline V gene data show CDR1 as MNHEY and CDR2 as SVGAGI.

The V and J genes are TRBV25-1 and TRBJ2-5, with a possible D match to TRBD1 (6 bases). The CDR3 length is 15 residues. CDR1 is MGHDK, CDR2 SYGVNS, per germline. Trimming cost V 4 bases and J 0 bases, with 12 bases left between them. The CDR3 DNA follows: TGTGCCAGCAGTGGTACGGACAGATACCAAGAGACCCAGTACTTC. This codes for CASSGTDRYQETQYF.

This clone was seen once. The chain recombines TRBV6-4 with TRBJ2-7; D may correspond to TRBD1 or TRBD2 (6 bases each). V dropped 5 bases and J dropped 2 bases, with 13 bases sitting between them. CDR1 is MRHNA and CDR2 is SNTAGT in the germline V gene. The CDR3 consists of 14 residues. For the CDR3, the DNA is TGTGCCAGCAGTCCCGGAGGGGGGCCCTACGAGCAGTACTTC. Translation gives CASSPGGGPYEQYF.

This clone was seen only once. This sequence joins TRBV19 and TRBJ2-1, with 8 bases matching TRBD2. Germline V lookup: CDR1 LNHDA, CDR2 SQIVND (reference sequence). The length of the CDR3 is 15 residues. Losses at the gene ends were 9 bases for V and 7 bases for J; bases not matched to a gene: 14. The CDR3 sequence is CASRTGTSPKNEQFF. The CDR3 DNA reads TGTGCCAGCCGAACCGGGACTAGTCCGAAAAATGAGCAGTTCTTC.